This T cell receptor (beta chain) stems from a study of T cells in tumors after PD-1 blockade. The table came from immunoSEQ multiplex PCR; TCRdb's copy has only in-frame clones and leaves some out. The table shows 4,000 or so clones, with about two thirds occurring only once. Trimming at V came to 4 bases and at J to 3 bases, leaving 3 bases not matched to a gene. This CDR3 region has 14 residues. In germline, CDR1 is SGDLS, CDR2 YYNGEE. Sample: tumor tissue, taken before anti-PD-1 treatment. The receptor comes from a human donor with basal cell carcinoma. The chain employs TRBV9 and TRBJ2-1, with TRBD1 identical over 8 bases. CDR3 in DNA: TGTGCCAGCAGCTCAGGGACAGGCTACAATGAGCAGTTCTTC. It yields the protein CASSSGTGYNEQFF.